This T cell receptor (beta chain) was captured in a study of monozygotic twins with inflammatory bowel disease. UMIs that included a 6-nucleotide sample barcode were added by template switching, which took place during cDNA synthesis. From its re-call of the 5' RACE reads, TCRdb lists each CDR3 protein once, without DNA. Its clone listing holds approximately 380,000 distinct CDR3 sequences. Germline V gene sequence: CDR1 DFQATT, CDR2 SNEGSKA (reference sequence). CDR3 size: 11 residues. The sample was blood. The receptor was derived from a human donor with ulcerative colitis or Crohn's disease, or a healthy co-twin of an affected twin (not recorded which). The chain couples TRBV20-1 to TRBJ2-2. This CDR3 is CSVRSPGELFF.